This record covers a single TCR beta chain. Its specificity is unknown. This sample was included in a study of radiotherapy plus CTLA-4 blockade in lung cancer. The wider study: Among patients, about 17% showed objective responses, and approximately 30% had disease control.

Produced via immunoSEQ multiplex PCR; TCRdb's table is partial and in-frame only. The sample includes 40,000 to 45,000 clones, under 80% seen only once; the top ten take around 9.6%. Study observations and caveats: In blood, early T cell clone dynamics reportedly predicted response best, together with interferon-beta. Once radiotherapy plus ipilimumab had been given, TCR clones derived from tumor expanded in blood.

This CDR3 contains 15 residues. In germline, CDR1 is WNHNN, CDR2 SYGVQD (reference sequence). The V gene end was trimmed by 6 bases and the J gene end by 4 bases; junction bases not matched to a gene: 6. Sequenced here: peripheral blood, sampled from a patient treated with radiotherapy plus ipilimumab. The chain has TRBV10-1 and TRBJ2-3, with 11 bases lining up with TRBD2. This TCR came from a human donor with non-small cell lung cancer who had stable disease on radiotherapy plus ipilimumab. Here the CDR3 reads CASRTLAGGSDTQYF. The CDR3 DNA follows: TGCGCCAGCAGGACTCTAGCGGGGGGATCAGATACGCAGTATTTT.